The next 3 T cell receptor beta chains were all read from a single sample in a study of tissue T cells after allogeneic stem cell transplantation. Profiling relied on immunoSEQ multiplex PCR, and the TCRdb table lists in-frame clones only, not all of them. The sample includes over 40,000 clones, 73% of them seen just once. The specimen was sorted cells pooled from one or two spleens. The receptors come from a pool of C57BL/6 mice in good health.

Worth noting for this clone: Germline and genes here are mouse. The CDR3 sequence is CASSTGNQDTQYF. Incomplete CDR3 DNA: TGTGCCAGCAGTACAGGAAACCAAGACACCCAGTAC. The chain combines TRBV15 with TRBJ2-5; possibly TRBD1 for D (5 bases). The CDR3 is cut off 1 residue early in the read; its end comes from the germline J gene. This CDR3 has 13 amino acids. CDR1 and CDR2 from the germline V gene are SGHND and FRSKSL. V was clipped by 5 bases and J by 0 bases, with 6 bases between them.

Comment on this clone: Here the gene names and germline are mouse. The CDR3 end is not reached by the read, which stops 1 residue before it; the germline J gene fills it in. The chain carries TRBV4 and TRBJ2-4, with D uncertain. The CDR3 extends over 13 amino acids. V lost 5 bases, J lost 0 bases, and 6 bases lay in between. Germline CDR1 and CDR2: LGHDT and YNNKQL (reference sequence). The CDR3 bases that were read are TGTGCCAGCAGCCACCATAGTCAAAACACCTTGTAC. Residues: CASSHHSQNTLY. The whole CDR3 sequence is CASSHHSQNTLYF. The full variable domain, in which reference TRBV4 and TRBJ2-4 provide the parts outside the CDR3, is ETAVFQTPNYHVTQVGNEVSFNCKQTLGHDTMYWYKQDSKKLLKIMFSYNNKQLIVNETVPRRFSPQSSDKAHLNLRIKSVEPEDSAVYLCASSHHSQNTLYFGAGTRLSVL.

There are a few counts of this clone. The genes and germline here are from mouse. The sequenced fragment ends 1 residue before the CDR3 boundary, so the rest is inferred from the germline J gene. The chain combines TRBV20 with TRBJ2-4, with 7 bases that match TRBD2. The CDR3 sequence is 14 residues long. Unmatched junction bases numbered 2, after V lost 2 bases and J lost 0 bases. Germline V lookup: CDR1 GFQATS, CDR2 STVNSAI. CDR3 bases read: TGTGGTGCTAGGACTGGGGATAGTCAAAACACCTTGTAC. Protein sequence: CGARTGDSQNTLY. The entire CDR3 protein reads CGARTGDSQNTLYF.